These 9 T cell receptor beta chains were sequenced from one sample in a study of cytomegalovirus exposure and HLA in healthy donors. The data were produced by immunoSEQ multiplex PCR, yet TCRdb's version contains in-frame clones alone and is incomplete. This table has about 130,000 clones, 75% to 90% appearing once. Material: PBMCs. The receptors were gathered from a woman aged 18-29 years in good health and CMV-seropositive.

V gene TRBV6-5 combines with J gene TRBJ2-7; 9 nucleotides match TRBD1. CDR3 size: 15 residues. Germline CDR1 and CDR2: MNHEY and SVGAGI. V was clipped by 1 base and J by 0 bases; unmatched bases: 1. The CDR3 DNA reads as TGTGCCAGCAGTTACTTGGGACAGGGCTCCTACGAGCAGTACTTC. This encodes CASSYLGQGSYEQYF.

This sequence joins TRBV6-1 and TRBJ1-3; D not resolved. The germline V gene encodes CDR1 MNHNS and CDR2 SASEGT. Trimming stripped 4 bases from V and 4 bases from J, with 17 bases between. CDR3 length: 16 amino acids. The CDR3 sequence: CASSGSSPLTGNTIYF. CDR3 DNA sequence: TGTGCCAGCAGTGGTAGCAGCCCGCTGACCGGAAACACCATATATTTT.

In DNA form, the CDR3 reads TGTGCCAGTAGTGTGACAGGGGTCTCCTACGAGCAGTACTTC. It codes for CASSVTGVSYEQYF. The V call is TRBV19, the J call TRBJ2-7; 8 positions agree with TRBD1. The trim removed 5 bases at V and 0 bases at J, leaving 3 bases unmatched. CDR3 length: 14 amino acids. The germline V gene encodes CDR1 LNHDA and CDR2 SQIVND (reference sequence).

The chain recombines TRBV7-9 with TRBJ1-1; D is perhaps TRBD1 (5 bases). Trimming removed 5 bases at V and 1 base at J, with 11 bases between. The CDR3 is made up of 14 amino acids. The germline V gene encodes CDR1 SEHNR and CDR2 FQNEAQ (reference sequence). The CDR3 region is CASSRDSENTEAFF. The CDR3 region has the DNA TGTGCCAGCAGCCGCGACAGCGAGAACACTGAAGCTTTCTTT.

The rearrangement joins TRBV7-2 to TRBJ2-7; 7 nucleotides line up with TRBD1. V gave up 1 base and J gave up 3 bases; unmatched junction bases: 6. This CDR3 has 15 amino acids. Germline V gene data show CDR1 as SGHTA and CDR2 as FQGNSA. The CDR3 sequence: CASSLGGTASYEQYF. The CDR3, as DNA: TGTGCCAGCAGCTTAGGAGGGACAGCCAGCTACGAGCAGTACTTC. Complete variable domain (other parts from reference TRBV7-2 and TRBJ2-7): GAGVSQSPSNKVTEKGKDVELRCDPISGHTALYWYRQSLGQGLEFLIYFQGNSAPDKSGLPSDRFSAERTGGSVSTLTIQRTQQEDSAVYLCASSLGGTASYEQYFGPGTRLTVT.

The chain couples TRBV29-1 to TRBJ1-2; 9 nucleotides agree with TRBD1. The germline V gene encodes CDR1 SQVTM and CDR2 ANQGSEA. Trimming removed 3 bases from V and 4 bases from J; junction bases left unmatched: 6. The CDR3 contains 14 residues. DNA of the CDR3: TGCAGCGTTGAGAACAGGGGGCGCGTCTATGGCTACACCTTC. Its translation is CSVENRGRVYGYTF.

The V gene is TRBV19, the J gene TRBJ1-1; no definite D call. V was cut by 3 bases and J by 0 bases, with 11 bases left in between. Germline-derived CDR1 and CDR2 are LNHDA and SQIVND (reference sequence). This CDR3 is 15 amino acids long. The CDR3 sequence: CASSMEDGLNTEAFF. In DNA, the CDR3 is TGTGCCAGTAGTATGGAGGACGGACTGAACACTGAAGCTTTCTTT.

CDR3 residues: CASSFTDRGGDTQYF. The CDR3 nucleotides are TGTGCCAGCAGTTTTACTGACAGGGGAGGTGATACGCAGTATTTT. The chain links TRBV27 to TRBJ2-3; TRBD1 matches at 8 bases. V shed 3 bases and J 6 bases; nucleotides not matched to a gene: 8. This CDR3 has 15 amino acids. The germline CDR1 and CDR2 sequences are MNHEY and SMNVEV (reference sequence).

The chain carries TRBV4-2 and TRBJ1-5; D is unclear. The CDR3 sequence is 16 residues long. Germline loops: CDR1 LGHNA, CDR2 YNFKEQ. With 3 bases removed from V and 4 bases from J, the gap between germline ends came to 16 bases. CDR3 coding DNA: TGTGCCAGCAGCCAGAGGATGCTCGAGTTTAATCAGCCCCAGCATTTT. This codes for CASSQRMLEFNQPQHF.